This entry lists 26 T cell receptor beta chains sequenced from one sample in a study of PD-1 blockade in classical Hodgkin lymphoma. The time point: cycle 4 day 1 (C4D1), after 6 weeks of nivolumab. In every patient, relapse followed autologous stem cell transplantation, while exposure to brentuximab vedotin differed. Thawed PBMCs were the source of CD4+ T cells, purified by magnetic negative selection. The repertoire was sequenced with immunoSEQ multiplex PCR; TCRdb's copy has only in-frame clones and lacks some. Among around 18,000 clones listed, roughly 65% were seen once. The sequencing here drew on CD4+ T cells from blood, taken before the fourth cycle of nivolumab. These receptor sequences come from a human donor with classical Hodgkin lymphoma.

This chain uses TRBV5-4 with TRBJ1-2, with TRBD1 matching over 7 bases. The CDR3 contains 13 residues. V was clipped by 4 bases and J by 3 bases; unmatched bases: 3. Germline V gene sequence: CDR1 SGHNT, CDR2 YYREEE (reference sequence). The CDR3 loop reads CASSEGGDYGYTF. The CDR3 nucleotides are TGTGCCAGCAGCGAAGGGGGCGACTATGGCTACACCTTC.

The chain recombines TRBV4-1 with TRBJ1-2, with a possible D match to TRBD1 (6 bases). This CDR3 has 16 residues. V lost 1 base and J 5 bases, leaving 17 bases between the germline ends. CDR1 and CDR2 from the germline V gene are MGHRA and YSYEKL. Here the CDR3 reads CASSQVGAGDRYGYTF. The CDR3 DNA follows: TGCGCCAGCAGCCAAGTGGGGGCAGGGGATAGATATGGCTACACCTTC.

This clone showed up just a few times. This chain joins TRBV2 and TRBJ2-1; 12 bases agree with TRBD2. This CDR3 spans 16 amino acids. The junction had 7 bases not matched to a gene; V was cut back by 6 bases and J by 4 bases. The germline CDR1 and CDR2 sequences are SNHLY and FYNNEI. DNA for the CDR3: TGTGCCAGCAGCAAGACTAGCGGGAGTCGGTACAATGAGCAGTTCTTC. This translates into CASSKTSGSRYNEQFF.

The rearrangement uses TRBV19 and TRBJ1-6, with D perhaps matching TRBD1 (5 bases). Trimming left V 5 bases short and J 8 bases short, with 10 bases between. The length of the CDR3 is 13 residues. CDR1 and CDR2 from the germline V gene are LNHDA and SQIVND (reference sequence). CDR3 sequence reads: CASSATAHSPLHF. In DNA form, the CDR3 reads TGTGCCAGTAGTGCGACAGCCCATTCACCCCTCCACTTT. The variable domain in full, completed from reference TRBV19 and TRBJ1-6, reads DGGITQSPKYLFRKEGQNVTLSCEQNLNHDAMYWYRQDPGQGLRLIYYSQIVNDFQKGDIAEGYSVSREKKESFPLTVTSAQKNPTAFYLCASSATAHSPLHFGNGTRLTVT.

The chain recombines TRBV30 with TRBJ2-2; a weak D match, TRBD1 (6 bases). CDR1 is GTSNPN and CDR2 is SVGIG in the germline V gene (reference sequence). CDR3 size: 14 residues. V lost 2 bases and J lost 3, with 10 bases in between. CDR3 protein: CAWSFDRYTGELFF. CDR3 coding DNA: TGTGCCTGGAGTTTTGACAGGTACACCGGGGAGCTGTTTTTT.

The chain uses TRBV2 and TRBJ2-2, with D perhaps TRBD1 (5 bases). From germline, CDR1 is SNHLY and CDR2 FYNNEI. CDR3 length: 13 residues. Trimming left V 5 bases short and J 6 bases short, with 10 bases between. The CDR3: CASSTQGAGELFF. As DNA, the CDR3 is TGTGCCAGCAGTACCCAGGGCGCCGGGGAGCTGTTTTTT.

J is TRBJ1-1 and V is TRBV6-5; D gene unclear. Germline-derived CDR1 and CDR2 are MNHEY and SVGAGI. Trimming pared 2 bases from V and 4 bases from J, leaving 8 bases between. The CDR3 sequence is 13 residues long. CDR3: CASSYQLTTEAFF. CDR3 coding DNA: TGTGCCAGCAGTTACCAGCTCACCACTGAAGCTTTCTTT.

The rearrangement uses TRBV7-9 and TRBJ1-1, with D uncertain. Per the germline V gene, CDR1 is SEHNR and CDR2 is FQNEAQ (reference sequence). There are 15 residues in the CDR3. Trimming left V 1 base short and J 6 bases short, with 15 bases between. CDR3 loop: CASSLDGFGVAEAFF. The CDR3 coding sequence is TGTGCCAGCAGCTTAGATGGGTTTGGGGTAGCTGAAGCTTTCTTT.

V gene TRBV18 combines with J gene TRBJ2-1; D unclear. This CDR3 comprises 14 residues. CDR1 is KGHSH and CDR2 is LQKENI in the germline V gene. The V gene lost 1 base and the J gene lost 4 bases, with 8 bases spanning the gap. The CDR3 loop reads CASSPQMGYNEQFF. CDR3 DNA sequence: TGTGCCAGCTCACCACAAATGGGGTACAATGAGCAGTTCTTC.

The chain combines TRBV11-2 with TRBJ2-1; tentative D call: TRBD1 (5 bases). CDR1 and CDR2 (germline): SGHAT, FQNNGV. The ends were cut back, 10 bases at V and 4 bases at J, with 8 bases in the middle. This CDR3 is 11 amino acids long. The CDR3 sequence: CATTGYNEQFF. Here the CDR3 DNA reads TGTGCCACTACAGGTTACAATGAGCAGTTCTTC. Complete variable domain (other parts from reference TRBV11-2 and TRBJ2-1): EAGVAQSPRYKIIEKRQSVAFWCNPISGHATLYWYQQILGQGPKLLIQFQNNGVVDDSQLPKDRFSAERLKGVDSTLKIQPAKLEDSAVYLCATTGYNEQFFGPGTRLTVL.

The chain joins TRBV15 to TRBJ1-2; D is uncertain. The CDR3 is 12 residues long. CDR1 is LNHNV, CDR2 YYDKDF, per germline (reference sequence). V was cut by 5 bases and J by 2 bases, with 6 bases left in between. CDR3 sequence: CATSVENYGYTF. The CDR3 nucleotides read TGTGCCACCAGCGTAGAGAACTATGGCTACACCTTC.

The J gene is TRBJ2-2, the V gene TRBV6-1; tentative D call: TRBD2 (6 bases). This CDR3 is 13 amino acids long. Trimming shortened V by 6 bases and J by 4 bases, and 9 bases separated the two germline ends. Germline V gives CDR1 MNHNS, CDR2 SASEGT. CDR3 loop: CASRVAATGELFF. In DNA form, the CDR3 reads TGTGCCAGCAGAGTAGCGGCCACCGGGGAGCTGTTTTTT.

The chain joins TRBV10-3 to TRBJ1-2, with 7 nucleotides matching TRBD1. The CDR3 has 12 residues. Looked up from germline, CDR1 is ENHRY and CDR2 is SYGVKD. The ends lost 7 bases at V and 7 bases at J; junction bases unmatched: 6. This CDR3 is CAIKPQGVGYTF. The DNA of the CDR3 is TGTGCCATCAAACCGCAGGGGGTTGGCTACACCTTC.

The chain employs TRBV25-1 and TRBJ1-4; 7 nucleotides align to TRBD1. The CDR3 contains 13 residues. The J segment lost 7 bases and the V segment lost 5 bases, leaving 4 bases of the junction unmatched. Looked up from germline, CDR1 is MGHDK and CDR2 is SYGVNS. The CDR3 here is CASSRQGVEKLFF. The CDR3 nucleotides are TGTGCCAGCAGTCGTCAGGGGGTTGAAAAACTGTTTTTT.

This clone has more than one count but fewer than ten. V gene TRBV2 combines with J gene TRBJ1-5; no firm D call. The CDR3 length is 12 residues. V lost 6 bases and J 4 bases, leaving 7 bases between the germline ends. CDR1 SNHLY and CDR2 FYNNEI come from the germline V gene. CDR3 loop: CASRSENQPQHF. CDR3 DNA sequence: TGTGCCAGCAGATCGGAGAATCAGCCCCAGCATTTT.

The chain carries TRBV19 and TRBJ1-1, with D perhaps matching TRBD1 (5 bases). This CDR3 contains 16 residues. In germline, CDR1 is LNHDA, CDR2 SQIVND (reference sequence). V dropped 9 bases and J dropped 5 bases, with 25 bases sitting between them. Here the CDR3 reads CASQKKTGTKNTEAFF. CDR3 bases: TGTGCCAGCCAAAAGAAGACGGGGACGAAGAATACTGAAGCTTTCTTT.

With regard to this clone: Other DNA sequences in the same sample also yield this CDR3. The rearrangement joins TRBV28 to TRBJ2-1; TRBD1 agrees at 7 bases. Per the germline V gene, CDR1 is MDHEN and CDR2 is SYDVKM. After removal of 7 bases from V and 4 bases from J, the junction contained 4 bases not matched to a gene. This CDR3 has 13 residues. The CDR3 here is CASINRGYNEQFF. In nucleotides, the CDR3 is TGTGCCAGCATTAACAGGGGTTACAATGAGCAGTTCTTC.

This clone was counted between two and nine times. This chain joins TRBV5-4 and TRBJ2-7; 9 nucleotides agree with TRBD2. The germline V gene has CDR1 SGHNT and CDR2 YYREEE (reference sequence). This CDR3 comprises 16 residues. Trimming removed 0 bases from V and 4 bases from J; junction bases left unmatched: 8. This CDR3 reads CASSLGASGALYEQYF. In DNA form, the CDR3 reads TGTGCCAGCAGCTTGGGGGCTAGCGGGGCCCTATACGAGCAGTACTTC.

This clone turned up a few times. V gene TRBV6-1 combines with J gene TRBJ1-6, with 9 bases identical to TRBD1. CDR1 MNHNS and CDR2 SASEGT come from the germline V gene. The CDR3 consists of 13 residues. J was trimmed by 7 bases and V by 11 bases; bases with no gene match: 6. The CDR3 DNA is TGTGCCGCCGGGACAGGGCGGAATTCACCCCTCCACTTT. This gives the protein CAAGTGRNSPLHF.

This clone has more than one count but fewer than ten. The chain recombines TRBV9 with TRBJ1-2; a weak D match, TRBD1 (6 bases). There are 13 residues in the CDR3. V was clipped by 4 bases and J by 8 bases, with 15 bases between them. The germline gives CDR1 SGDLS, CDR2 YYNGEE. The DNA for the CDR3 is TGTGCCAGCAGCCCAACAGGGTTGAGGGGCTACACCTTC. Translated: CASSPTGLRGYTF.

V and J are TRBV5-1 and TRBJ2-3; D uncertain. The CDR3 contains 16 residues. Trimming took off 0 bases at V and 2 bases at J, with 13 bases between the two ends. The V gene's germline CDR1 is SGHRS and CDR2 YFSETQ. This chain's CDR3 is CASSLADVGITDTQYF. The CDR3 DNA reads TGCGCCAGCAGCTTGGCCGACGTGGGAATCACAGATACGCAGTATTTT. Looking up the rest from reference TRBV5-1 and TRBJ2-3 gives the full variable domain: KAGVTQTPRYLIKTRGQQVTLSCSPISGHRSVSWYQQTPGQGLQFLFEYFSETQRNKGNFPGRFSGRQFSNSRSEMNVSTLELGDSALYLCASSLADVGITDTQYFGPGTRLTVL.

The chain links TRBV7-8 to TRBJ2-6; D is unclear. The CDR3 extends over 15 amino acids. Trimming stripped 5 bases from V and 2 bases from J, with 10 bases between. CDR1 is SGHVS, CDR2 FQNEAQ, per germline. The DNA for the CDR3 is TGTGCCAGCAGCCTCACTGTTCCTGGGGCCAACGTCCTGACTTTC. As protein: CASSLTVPGANVLTF. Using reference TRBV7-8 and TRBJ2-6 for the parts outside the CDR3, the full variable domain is GAGVSQSPRYKVAKRGQDVALRCDPISGHVSLFWYQQALGQGPEFLTYFQNEAQLDKSGLPSDRFFAERPEGSVSTLKIQRTQQEDSAVYLCASSLTVPGANVLTFGAGSRLTVL.

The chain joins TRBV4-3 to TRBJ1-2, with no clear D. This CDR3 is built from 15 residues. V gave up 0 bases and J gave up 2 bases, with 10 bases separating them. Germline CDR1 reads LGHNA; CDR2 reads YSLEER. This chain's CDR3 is CASSQDPGRNYGYTF. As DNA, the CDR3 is TGCGCCAGCAGCCAAGATCCGGGCAGAAACTATGGCTACACCTTC.

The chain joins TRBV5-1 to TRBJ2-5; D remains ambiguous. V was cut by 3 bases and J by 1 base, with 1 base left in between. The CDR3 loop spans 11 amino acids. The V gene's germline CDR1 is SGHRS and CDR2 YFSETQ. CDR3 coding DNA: TGCGCCAGCAGCTCCCAAGAGACCCAGTACTTC. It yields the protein CASSSQETQYF.

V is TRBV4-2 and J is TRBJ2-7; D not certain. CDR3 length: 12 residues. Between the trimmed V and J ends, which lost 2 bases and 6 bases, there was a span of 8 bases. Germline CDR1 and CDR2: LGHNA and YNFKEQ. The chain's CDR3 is CASSQSVGEQYF. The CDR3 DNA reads TGTGCCAGCAGCCAATCAGTGGGCGAGCAGTACTTC.

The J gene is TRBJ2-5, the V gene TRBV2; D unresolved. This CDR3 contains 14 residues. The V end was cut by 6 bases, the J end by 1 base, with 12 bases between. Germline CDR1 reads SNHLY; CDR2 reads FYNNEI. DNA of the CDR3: TGTGCCAGCAGAGAATACACAATCCAAGAGACCCAGTACTTC. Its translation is CASREYTIQETQYF.